The next 30 T cell receptor beta chains were all read from a single sample in a study of blood T cell repertoires in COVID-19. TCRdb keeps only in-frame clones here, not all; method: immunoSEQ multiplex PCR. Of roughly 100,000 clones detected, 70% to 80% appear once; the ten largest clones hold 0.9%. Sequenced material: peripheral blood. These receptors were collected from a human donor with acute or convalescent COVID-19. The donor label of this sample is uncertain.

The CDR3 coding sequence is TGCGCCAGCAGCCGATACAGAGCGAACACCGGGGAGCTGTTTTTT. Encoded protein: CASSRYRANTGELFF. The V gene is TRBV4-1, the J gene TRBJ2-2; D not certain. CDR3 length: 15 residues. CDR1 is MGHRA and CDR2 is YSYEKL in the germline V gene. With 4 bases removed from V and 0 bases from J, the gap between germline ends came to 9 bases.

The chain links TRBV5-1 to TRBJ1-1; D unclear. This CDR3 has 13 residues. Germline CDR1 reads SGHRS; CDR2 reads YFSETQ. Trimming pared 0 bases from V and 0 bases from J, leaving 3 bases between. The DNA of the CDR3 is TGCGCCAGCAGCTTGGTATTGAACACTGAAGCTTTCTTT. Amino acids: CASSLVLNTEAFF.

This chain connects TRBV19 to TRBJ1-2; D possibly corresponds to TRBD1 (5 bases). V was shortened by 11 bases and J by 4 bases, with 17 bases between the two germline ends. Germline V gene data show CDR1 as LNHDA and CDR2 as SQIVND (reference sequence). This CDR3 has 13 residues. The CDR3 nucleotides read TGTGCCTGCAAACACGGGGGTGTCTATGGCTACACCTTC. Protein sequence: CACKHGGVYGYTF.

The DNA of the CDR3 is TGTGCCAGCAGTTTTATTGACACCTACGAGCAGTACTTC. Translated: CASSFIDTYEQYF. The rearrangement joins TRBV28 to TRBJ2-7; D unresolved. The CDR3 runs 13 residues. V was trimmed by 3 bases and J by 2 bases, leaving 8 bases between them. Per the germline V gene, CDR1 is MDHEN and CDR2 is SYDVKM.

The V gene is TRBV18, the J gene TRBJ2-5, with a possible D match to TRBD2 (6 bases). This CDR3 spans 14 amino acids. The V and J ends lost 4 bases and 2 bases respectively, with 11 bases between them. Germline CDR1 is KGHSH and CDR2 is LQKENI. The CDR3 coding sequence is TGTGCCAGCTCACTCACGGGAGTTCAAGAGACCCAGTACTTC. Its translation: CASSLTGVQETQYF.

The chain is built from TRBV29-1 and TRBJ2-3; 7 nucleotides align to TRBD2. J lost 1 base, V lost 6 bases, and 4 bases had no gene match. Germline CDR1 and CDR2: SQVTM and ANQGSEA. The CDR3 has 13 amino acids. This CDR3 reads CSVGGVGTDTQYF. The DNA for the CDR3 is TGCAGCGTGGGGGGGGTCGGCACAGATACGCAGTATTTT.

The CDR3 spells CASSPRRGNQPQHF. The CDR3 DNA reads TGTGCCAGCAGTCCCCGGCGGGGCAATCAGCCCCAGCATTTT. The gene calls are TRBV2 and TRBJ1-5; D uncertain. V lost 5 bases to trimming and J lost 2 bases, with 10 bases between them. The CDR3 loop spans 14 amino acids. From germline, CDR1 is SNHLY and CDR2 FYNNEI.

A remark on this clone: Other nucleotide sequences in the sample specify the same CDR3. The chain combines TRBV5-1 with TRBJ1-2; 8 bases map to TRBD1. The CDR3 covers 13 residues. After removal of 2 bases from V and 8 bases from J, the junction contained 5 bases not matched to a gene. Germline CDR1 is SGHRS and CDR2 is YFSETQ. The CDR3 loop is CASSFQGAEGYTF. The CDR3 DNA is TGCGCCAGCAGCTTCCAGGGGGCTGAAGGCTACACCTTC.

The chain links TRBV30 to TRBJ1-2; 8 bases align to TRBD1. The germline CDR1 and CDR2 sequences are GTSNPN and SVGIG (reference sequence). With V trimmed by 2 bases and J by 3 bases, 8 bases remained unmatched. This CDR3 is 15 amino acids long. Here the CDR3 reads CAWSRPGGAYYGYTF. In DNA form, the CDR3 reads TGTGCCTGGAGTAGACCAGGGGGCGCCTACTATGGCTACACCTTC.

The chain has TRBV4-2 and TRBJ2-2, with a tentative D call TRBD1 (5 bases). V lost 4 bases to trimming and J lost 4 bases, with 13 bases between them. The CDR3 length is 15 residues. Germline CDR1 reads LGHNA; CDR2 reads YNFKEQ. The CDR3 sequence is CASSPQGFGTGELFF. The CDR3 coding sequence is TGTGCCAGCAGCCCGCAGGGATTCGGCACCGGGGAGCTGTTTTTT.

The chain uses TRBV27 and TRBJ1-2; 8 bases are a match to TRBD1. With V trimmed by 1 base and J by 4 bases, 5 bases remained unmatched. This CDR3 has 15 amino acids. Germline lookup yields CDR1 MNHEY and CDR2 SMNVEV (reference sequence). CDR3 in amino acids: CASSLYGGTGYGYTF. CDR3 bases: TGTGCCAGCAGTTTATATGGCGGGACAGGCTATGGCTACACCTTC.

This CDR3 is CASSKREIAKNIQYF. DNA of the CDR3: TGTGCCAGCAGCAAAAGGGAGATAGCCAAAAACATTCAGTACTTC. The gene calls are TRBV21-1 and TRBJ2-4; no DNA check was done on the table's D call, TRBD2. TRBV21-1 represents a pseudogene. The CDR3 extends over 15 amino acids.

For the CDR3, the DNA is TGTGCCAGCAGCGCCGATCCTTTTGGTCGGGCTGAAGCTTTCTTT. This gives the protein CASSADPFGRAEAFF. The chain couples TRBV9 to TRBJ1-1; no definite D call. Germline lookup yields CDR1 SGDLS and CDR2 YYNGEE. The V end lost 3 bases, the J end lost 6 bases, and 18 bases lay between the germline ends. The CDR3 totals 15 residues.

This clone was counted only a few times. The V and J genes are TRBV6-5 and TRBJ2-2; a possible D gene is TRBD1 (6 bases). Between the trimmed V and J ends, which lost 6 bases and 2 bases, there was a span of 7 bases. Germline V lookup: CDR1 MNHEY, CDR2 SVGAGI. The length of the CDR3 is 13 residues. The CDR3 protein is CASRDSNTGELFF. The CDR3 region has the DNA TGTGCCAGCAGGGACAGCAACACCGGGGAGCTGTTTTTT.

V usage is TRBV11-2 and J usage is TRBJ2-7; 10 positions match TRBD1. CDR1 and CDR2 (germline): SGHAT, FQNNGV. Trimming took 5 bases from V and 0 from J; bases not matched to a gene: 1. This CDR3 is built from 14 residues. CDR3 nucleotides: TGTGCCAGCAGCCGGGACAGGGGCTCCTACGAGCAGTACGTC. This translates into CASSRDRGSYEQYV.

The chain joins TRBV25-1 to TRBJ1-4; D gene ambiguous. The V gene's germline CDR1 is MGHDK and CDR2 SYGVNS. Trimming pared 6 bases from V and 0 bases from J, leaving 5 bases between. CDR3 size: 13 residues. CDR3 amino acids: CASRRATNEKLFF. Written as DNA, the CDR3 is TGTGCCAGCAGAAGAGCAACTAATGAAAAACTGTTTTTT. The whole variable domain, filled in from reference TRBV25-1 and TRBJ1-4, reads EADIYQTPRYLVIGTGKKITLECSQTMGHDKMYWYQQDPGMELHLIHYSYGVNSTEKGDLSSESTVSRIRTEHFPLTLESARPSHTSQYLCASRRATNEKLFFGSGTQLSVL.

The chain is built from TRBV4-1 and TRBJ1-1, with D possibly matching TRBD1 (6 bases). CDR1 MGHRA and CDR2 YSYEKL come from the germline V gene. The CDR3 is 14 residues long. Trimming stripped 8 bases from V and 8 bases from J, with 21 bases between. The CDR3 bases are TGCGCCAGCGCCCCGGGACAATCATTCATAGAAGCTTTCTTT. It encodes CASAPGQSFIEAFF.

The chain combines TRBV20-1 with TRBJ2-5; 9 nucleotides align to TRBD1. In germline, CDR1 is DFQATT, CDR2 SNEGSKA (reference sequence). V dropped 3 bases and J dropped 5; count of bases not matched to a gene: 7. CDR3 length: 14 amino acids. This chain's CDR3 is CSASGTGPWETQYF. The CDR3 DNA sequence: TGCAGTGCTAGTGGGACAGGGCCTTGGGAGACCCAGTACTTC.

The V and J genes are TRBV7-9 and TRBJ2-3; TRBD2 is a possible D gene (6 bases). V was cut by 3 bases and J by 0 bases, with 10 bases left in between. The germline gives CDR1 SEHNR, CDR2 FQNEAQ (reference sequence). The CDR3 contains 15 residues. In DNA form, the CDR3 reads TGTGCCAGCAGCTTGTGGGGGACTAGCACAGATACGCAGTATTTT. Amino acids: CASSLWGTSTDTQYF.

J is TRBJ2-3 and V is TRBV30; TRBD1 matches 10 bases. CDR3 length: 15 amino acids. V shed 2 bases and J 2 bases; nucleotides not matched to a gene: 4. Germline CDR1 and CDR2: GTSNPN and SVGIG (reference sequence). Here the CDR3 reads CAWSTGQGDTDTQYF. The CDR3 coding sequence is TGTGCCTGGAGTACCGGACAGGGGGACACAGATACGCAGTATTTT.

The table lists this clone with many counts. This sequence joins TRBV27 and TRBJ1-5; D remains unclear. Germline-derived CDR1 and CDR2 are MNHEY and SMNVEV (reference sequence). Trimming took off 0 bases at V and 6 bases at J, with 6 bases between the two ends. The CDR3 extends over 13 amino acids. The CDR3 DNA is TGTGCCAGCAGTTTATCACCGGGTCAGCCCCAGCATTTT. Residues: CASSLSPGQPQHF.

The chain couples TRBV7-3 to TRBJ2-5; the D is unclear. The CDR3 is made up of 13 amino acids. The germline V gene has CDR1 SGHTA and CDR2 FQGTGA. Trimming took off 5 bases at V and 1 base at J, with 8 bases between the two ends. This chain's CDR3 is CASSPSVQETQYF. In DNA, the CDR3 is TGTGCCAGCAGCCCCAGTGTCCAAGAGACCCAGTACTTC.

The J gene is TRBJ1-3, the V gene TRBV6-5; D possibly corresponds to TRBD1 (5 bases). Germline V CDR1 and CDR2: MNHEY, SVGAGI. Trimming took off 6 bases at V and 0 bases at J, with 6 bases between the two ends. This CDR3 has 13 amino acids. CDR3 DNA: TGTGCCAGCAGGGACATCTCTGGAAACACCATATATTTT. Protein sequence: CASRDISGNTIYF.

V and J are TRBV28 and TRBJ1-5, with 10 bases identical to TRBD1. This CDR3 is 18 amino acids long. J was trimmed by 2 bases and V by 2 bases; bases with no gene match: 9. Germline CDR1 and CDR2: MDHEN and SYDVKM. CDR3 sequence reads: CASSLPGQGIVGNQPQHF. The CDR3 bases are TGTGCCAGCAGTTTACCGGGACAGGGGATTGTTGGCAATCAGCCCCAGCATTTT.

This chain links TRBV6-5 with TRBJ1-6, with 10 bases matching TRBD1. Germline assignment: CDR1 MNHEY and CDR2 SVGAGI. V was pared by 2 bases and J by 9 bases, with 1 base of the junction left unmatched. This CDR3 contains 14 residues. The CDR3 DNA follows: TGTGCCAGCAGTTACCGACAGGGGGCTTCACCCCTCCACTTT. This codes for CASSYRQGASPLHF.

V gene TRBV7-9 combines with J gene TRBJ2-5; no clear D gene. Per the germline V gene, CDR1 is SEHNR and CDR2 is FQNEAQ (reference sequence). Trimming cost V 6 bases and J 2 bases, with 13 bases left between them. The CDR3 is 14 amino acids. CDR3 DNA sequence: TGTGCCAGCAGTTCGAATCCTCAGCAAGAGACCCAGTACTTC. This codes for CASSSNPQQETQYF. The whole variable domain, remainder taken from reference TRBV7-9 and TRBJ2-5, is DTGVSQNPRHKITKRGQNVTFRCDPISEHNRLYWYRQTLGQGPEFLTYFQNEAQLEKSRLLSDRFSAERPKGSFSTLEIQRTEQGDSAMYLCASSSNPQQETQYFGPGTRLLVL.

The CDR3 reads CASSQDPWVARYNEQFF. CDR3 coding DNA: TGTGCCAGCAGCCAAGATCCCTGGGTAGCCCGATACAATGAGCAGTTCTTC. V and J are TRBV4-2 and TRBJ2-1; D not resolved. CDR3 length: 17 amino acids. The V gene's germline CDR1 is LGHNA and CDR2 YNFKEQ. Trimming removed 0 bases from V and 4 bases from J, with 16 bases in between.

V usage is TRBV5-1 and J usage is TRBJ1-2, with unresolved D. The germline V gene encodes CDR1 SGHRS and CDR2 YFSETQ. V was trimmed by 1 base and J by 5 bases, leaving 9 bases between them. The CDR3 length is 13 residues. As DNA, the CDR3 is TGCGCCAGCAGCTTGACAGTTGATTATGGCTACACCTTC. This translates into CASSLTVDYGYTF. Full variable domain (remainder filled in from reference TRBV5-1 and TRBJ1-2): KAGVTQTPRYLIKTRGQQVTLSCSPISGHRSVSWYQQTPGQGLQFLFEYFSETQRNKGNFPGRFSGRQFSNSRSEMNVSTLELGDSALYLCASSLTVDYGYTFGSGTRLTVV.

This clone was seen a handful of times. V and J are TRBV3-1 (or the pseudogene TRBV3-2) and TRBJ1-1, with 10 nucleotides matching TRBD1. Germline lookup yields CDR1 LGHDT and CDR2 YNNKEL (reference sequence). Unmatched junction bases numbered 14, after V lost 4 bases and J lost 3 bases. This CDR3 contains 18 residues. The CDR3 DNA follows: TGTGCCAGCAGCCCCAATCTACTATCCGGGACAGGGGACACTGAAGCTTTCTTT. Encoded protein: CASSPNLLSGTGDTEAFF.

The V call is TRBV28, the J call TRBJ2-7, with TRBD1 identical over 7 bases. Per the germline V gene, CDR1 is MDHEN and CDR2 is SYDVKM. V gave up 3 bases and J gave up 2 bases; unmatched junction bases: 4. CDR3 length: 14 residues. The CDR3 loop is CASSFRTGPYEQYV. The CDR3 nucleotides are TGTGCCAGCAGTTTTAGGACAGGCCCCTACGAGCAGTACGTC.